This TCR beta chain was sequenced in a study of blood T cell repertoires in COVID-19. Study summary: Samples of COVID-19 (acute and convalescent) were obtained from the United States, Italy and Spain.

Per the study methods: From reference gene primer amplification, estimates of nucleated cell counts were derived. Some clones are missing from TCRdb's copy, which holds only in-frame ones; the method was immunoSEQ multiplex PCR. D and trimming were read from the DNA, whereas the V and J calls and clone size are those reported in that table. The sample holds 300,000 to 350,000 clones, roughly 86% seen once. Those who participated ranged in age from about 18 to 89 years and resided in about two dozen US areas. Allocation to cohorts depended on clinical history reported by the participants. The germline V gene has CDR1 MNHNY and CDR2 SVGAGI (reference sequence). Trimming took 6 bases from V and 0 from J; bases not matched to a gene: 1. This CDR3 contains 14 residues.

This rearrangement joins TRBV6-6 to TRBJ2-3; TRBD1 matches at 9 bases. Source material: PBMCs or T cells enriched from blood (not recorded which). The TCR was taken from a woman in her 30s who had recovered from COVID-19. The chain's CDR3 is CASRDRGSTDTQYF. Here the CDR3 DNA reads TGTGCCAGCAGGGACAGGGGTAGCACAGATACGCAGTATTTT.